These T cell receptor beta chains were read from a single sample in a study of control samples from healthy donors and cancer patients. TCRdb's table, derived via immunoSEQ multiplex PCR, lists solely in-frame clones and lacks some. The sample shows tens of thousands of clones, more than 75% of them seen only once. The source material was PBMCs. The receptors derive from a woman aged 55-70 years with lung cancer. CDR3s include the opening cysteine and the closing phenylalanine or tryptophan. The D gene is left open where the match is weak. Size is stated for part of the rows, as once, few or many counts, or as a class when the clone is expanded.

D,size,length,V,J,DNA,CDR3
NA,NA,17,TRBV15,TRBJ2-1,TGTGCCACCAGCAGAGGAGGATGGGTTAGCTCCTACAATGAGCAGTTCTTC,CATSRGGWVSSYNEQFF
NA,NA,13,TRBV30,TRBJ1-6,TGTGCCCTCGGTGGGGGGCCGCGGTCACCCCTCCACTTT,CALGGGPRSPLHF
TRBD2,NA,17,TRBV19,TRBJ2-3,TGTGCCAGTAGTATAGATGCTAGCGGGAGGGCCGCAGATACGCAGTATTTT,CASSIDASGRAADTQYF
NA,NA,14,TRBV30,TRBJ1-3,TGTGCCTGGGCCTATGACAGACCTGGAAACACCATATATTTT,CAWAYDRPGNTIYF
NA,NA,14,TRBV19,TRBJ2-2,TGTGCCAGTAGTATCGAGGCGGGAAGGCGGGAGCTGTTTTTT,CASSIEAGRRELFF
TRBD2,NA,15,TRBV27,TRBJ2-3,TGTGCCAGCAGTTCCCTCCAGCGGGAGGGCGGTACGCAGTATTTT,CASSSLQREGGTQYF
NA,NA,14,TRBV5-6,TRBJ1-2,TGTGCCAGCAGCTTGCTGGGAACGGGTAATGGCTACACCTTC,CASSLLGTGNGYTF
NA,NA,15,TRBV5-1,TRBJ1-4,TGCGCCAGCAGCTTAAATTTGGGGGTTGGGGAAAAACTGTTTTTT,CASSLNLGVGEKLFF
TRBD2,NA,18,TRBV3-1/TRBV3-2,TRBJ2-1,TGTGCCAGCAGCCAAGGCGGCCTAGCGGGAGGGGTTTACAATGAGCAGTTCTTC,CASSQGGLAGGVYNEQFF
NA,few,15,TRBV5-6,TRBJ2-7,TGTGCCAGCAGCTTGGGAGTGCAAGGGGACTACGAGCAGTACTTC,CASSLGVQGDYEQYF
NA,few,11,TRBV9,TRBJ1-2,TGTGCCAGTGGACGCGGACGTGGCTACACCTTC,CASGRGRGYTF
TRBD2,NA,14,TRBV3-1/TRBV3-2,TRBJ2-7,TGTGCCAGCAGCTTCGGGGGGGGCGTGTACGAGCAGTACTTC,CASSFGGGVYEQYF
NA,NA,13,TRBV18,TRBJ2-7,TGTGCCAGCTCACCCCCGAATTTATACGAGCAGTACTTC,CASSPPNLYEQYF
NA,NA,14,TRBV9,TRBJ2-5,TGTGCCAGCAGCGTAGGAGCTCCGCAAGAGACCCAGTACTTC,CASSVGAPQETQYF
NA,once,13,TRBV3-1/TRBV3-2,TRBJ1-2,TGTGCCAGCAGACAAGGGGGGAACTATGGCTACACCTTC,CASRQGGNYGYTF
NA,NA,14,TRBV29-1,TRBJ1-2,TGCAGCGTTGTATCACAGGGCCAATATGGGGGCTACACCTTC,CSVVSQGQYGGYTF
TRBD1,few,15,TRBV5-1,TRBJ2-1,TGCGCCAGCAGCAGGACAGGCTCGTCCTACAATGAGCAGTTCTTC,CASSRTGSSYNEQFF
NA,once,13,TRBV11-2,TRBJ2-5,TGTGCCAGCAGCTTAGAGTTCCAAGAGACCCAGTACTTC,CASSLEFQETQYF
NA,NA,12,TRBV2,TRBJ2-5,TGTGCCAGCAGTGAAGGCCAAGAGACCCAGTACTTC,CASSEGQETQYF
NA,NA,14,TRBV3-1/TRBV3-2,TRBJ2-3,TGTGCCAGCAGCCAAGACCCTAGCACAGATACGCAGTATTTT,CASSQDPSTDTQYF
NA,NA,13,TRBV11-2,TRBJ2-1,TGTGCCAGCAGCTTAGATCGAGAGGGCAAGCAGTTCTTC,CASSLDREGKQFF
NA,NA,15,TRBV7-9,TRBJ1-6,TGTGCCAGCAGCCCAGGGGCTCCTACTAATTCACCCCTCCACTTT,CASSPGAPTNSPLHF
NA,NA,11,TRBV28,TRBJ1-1,TGTGCCAGCAGTTTTTTACGGGAAGCTTTCTTT,CASSFLREAFF
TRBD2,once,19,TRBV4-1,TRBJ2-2,TGCGCCAGCAGCCTCCCGGGGCGGACTAGCGGGAGACGAACCGGGGAGCTGTTTTTT,CASSLPGRTSGRRTGELFF
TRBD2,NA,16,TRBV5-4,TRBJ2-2,TGTGCCAGCAGCTTGATAGGCGGGAGAAAGACCGGGGAGCTGTTTTTT,CASSLIGGRKTGELFF
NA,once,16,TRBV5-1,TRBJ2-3,TGCGCCAGCAGCCTATCGACCCGGCAACGCACAGATACGCAGTATTTT,CASSLSTRQRTDTQYF
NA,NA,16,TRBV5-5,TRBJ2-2,TGTGCCAGCAGCGTACAACCGGGACCGGACACCGGGGAGCTGTTTTTT,CASSVQPGPDTGELFF
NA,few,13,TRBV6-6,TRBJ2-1,TGTGCCAGCAGTTACTCTGGGGTGAATGAGCAGTTCTTC,CASSYSGVNEQFF
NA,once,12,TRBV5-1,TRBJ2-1,TGCGCCAGCGCTCCCGCTCCCAATGAGCAGTTCTTC,CASAPAPNEQFF
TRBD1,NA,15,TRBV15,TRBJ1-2,TGTGCCACCAGCGCGCCCCAGGGGGAGAACTATGGCTACACCTTC,CATSAPQGENYGYTF
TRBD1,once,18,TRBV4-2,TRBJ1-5,TGTGCCAGCAGCCAAACCCTATCAACGGACAGGACAAATCAGCCCCAGCATTTT,CASSQTLSTDRTNQPQHF
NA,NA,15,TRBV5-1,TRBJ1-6,TGCGCCAGCAGCTTGGGGAGAACCCACAATTCACCCCTCCACTTT,CASSLGRTHNSPLHF
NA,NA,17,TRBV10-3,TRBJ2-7,TGTGCCATCAGTGGTCCTAGATCGGACAGCTCAGTCTACGAGCAGTACTTC,CAISGPRSDSSVYEQYF
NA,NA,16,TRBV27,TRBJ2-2,TGTGCCAGCAGTCCCCCCGGAGGGGGGAACACCGGGGAGCTGTTTTTT,CASSPPGGGNTGELFF
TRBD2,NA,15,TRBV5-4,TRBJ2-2,TGTGCCAGCAGCTCACGGGAGGAGGCCACCGGGGAGCTGTTTTTT,CASSSREEATGELFF
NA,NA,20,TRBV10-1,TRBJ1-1,TGCGCCAGCAGTGAGTCGAAAAATGTCTATTCCGAGACGGTGAACACTGAAGCTTTCTTT,CASSESKNVYSETVNTEAFF
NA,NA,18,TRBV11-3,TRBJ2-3,TGTGCCAGCCCCCACGAGGGGGGCGGGAGTCGGAGCACAGATACGCAGTATTTT,CASPHEGGGSRSTDTQYF
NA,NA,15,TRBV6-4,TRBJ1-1,TGTGCCAGCAGTGAGAAGGGATATGGTGGCACTGAAGCTTTCTTT,CASSEKGYGGTEAFF
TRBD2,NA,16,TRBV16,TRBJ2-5,TGTGCCAGCAGCCGGCGAGGACTAGCGGGAGGCGAGACCCAGTACTTC,CASSRRGLAGGETQYF
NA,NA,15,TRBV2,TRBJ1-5,TGTGCCAGCAGCTTAAGGGACGGCTACAATCAGCCCCAGCATTTT,CASSLRDGYNQPQHF
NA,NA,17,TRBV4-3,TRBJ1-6,TGCGCCAGCAGCCAAGTTATTGGCAGCTCCTATAATTCACCCCTCCACTTT,CASSQVIGSSYNSPLHF